These 29 T cell receptor beta chains came from one sample sequenced in a study of cytotoxic CD8 clonotypes in ibrutinib-treated CLL. The assay was immunoSEQ multiplex PCR, and TCRdb's table has in-frame clones only and misses some. The table has about 160,000 clones, approximately 77% seen once; the top ten hold roughly 2%. The source was PBMCs, collected after 12 months of ibrutinib treatment. Receptor source: a human donor with chronic lymphocytic leukemia.

This clone was observed a single time. The chain couples TRBV29-1 to TRBJ2-6, with TRBD2 as a possible D gene (6 bases). The CDR3 runs to 14 residues. With 5 bases removed from V and 8 bases from J, the gap between germline ends came to 16 bases. Germline-derived CDR1 and CDR2 are SQVTM and ANQGSEA. CDR3 protein: CSVLGTSWTNVLTF. CDR3 DNA: TGCAGCGTTTTAGGGACTTCGTGGACCAACGTCCTGACTTTC. Together with reference TRBV29-1 and TRBJ2-6, the CDR3 gives the full variable domain: SAVISQKPSRDICQRGTSLTIQCQVDSQVTMMFWYRQQPGQSLTLIATANQGSEATYESGFVIDKFPISRPNLTFSTLTVSNMSPEDSSIYLCSVLGTSWTNVLTFGAGSRLTVL.

The chain employs TRBV28 and TRBJ1-1, with D unresolved. This CDR3 is 11 amino acids long. The V and J ends lost 4 bases and 3 bases respectively, with 3 bases between them. Germline V gene lookup returns CDR1 MDHEN and CDR2 SYDVKM. In DNA form, the CDR3 reads TGTGCCAGCAGTTGGTACACTGAAGCTTTCTTT. Amino acid sequence: CASSWYTEAFF.

The rearrangement joins TRBV2 to TRBJ2-4, with 8 nucleotides matching TRBD2. Germline values: CDR1 SNHLY, CDR2 FYNNEI. V dropped 9 bases and J dropped 8; count of bases not matched to a gene: 12. This CDR3 has 14 amino acids. The CDR3 DNA is TGTGCCAGTCTACAAGCGGGAGAGTACGACATTCAGTACTTC. Amino acid sequence: CASLQAGEYDIQYF.

This sequence joins TRBV5-4 and TRBJ2-7; D unclear. The CDR3 runs to 16 residues. Germline-derived CDR1 and CDR2 are SGHNT and YYREEE (reference sequence). V was cut by 0 bases and J by 0 bases, with 13 bases left in between. CDR3 nucleotides: TGTGCCAGCAGCTTGGAGAATTCAACCTACTCCTACGAGCAGTACTTC. Its protein is CASSLENSTYSYEQYF.

J is TRBJ1-1 and V is TRBV30, with a weak D call TRBD1 (5 bases). Germline V CDR1 and CDR2: GTSNPN, SVGIG (reference sequence). The CDR3 runs to 11 residues. The V end was cut by 5 bases, the J end by 8 bases, with 12 bases between. The CDR3 loop reads CAWGAEREAFF. The CDR3, as DNA: TGTGCCTGGGGGGCGGAGCGAGAAGCTTTCTTT.

In its sample, this clone was seen a few times. The CDR3 coding sequence is TGTGCCAGCAGCTTAGGGGGAGGGGTGTACGATACGCAGTATTTT. It is translated as CASSLGGGVYDTQYF. The V and J genes are TRBV7-2 and TRBJ2-3, with 7 bases fitting TRBD2. Trimming removed 1 base from V and 6 bases from J; junction bases left unmatched: 7. The CDR3 extends over 15 amino acids. Germline-derived CDR1 and CDR2 are SGHTA and FQGNSA.

V is TRBV4-2 and J is TRBJ1-5, with no clear D. V lost 4 bases to trimming and J lost 0 bases, with 10 bases between them. Germline V gene sequence: CDR1 LGHNA, CDR2 YNFKEQ. CDR3 length: 15 amino acids. CDR3 sequence: CASSPQRYSNQPQHF. CDR3 DNA sequence: TGTGCCAGCAGCCCACAGCGTTATAGCAATCAGCCCCAGCATTTT.

This clone was detected only a few times. The rearrangement joins TRBV30 to TRBJ1-1; 8 bases are shared with TRBD1. Per germline, CDR1 GTSNPN and CDR2 SVGIG (reference sequence). With 3 bases clipped from V and 6 bases from J, the junction kept 6 bases outside the gene matches. The CDR3 is 13 amino acids. CDR3 sequence: CAWRPGGMAEAFF. The DNA of the CDR3 is TGTGCCTGGAGGCCAGGGGGCATGGCTGAAGCTTTCTTT. The full variable domain, rest sourced from reference TRBV30 and TRBJ1-1, is SQTIHQWPATLVQPVGSPLSLECTVEGTSNPNLYWYRQAAGRGLQLLFYSVGIGQISSEVPQNLSASRPQDRQFILSSKKLLLSDSGFYLCAWRPGGMAEAFFGQGTRLTVV.

A single count supports this clone. V is TRBV14 and J is TRBJ2-1; TRBD2 matches at 7 bases. This CDR3 contains 16 residues. Germline values: CDR1 SGHDN, CDR2 FVKESK. V was clipped by 3 bases and J by 7 bases; unmatched bases: 12. CDR3 sequence reads: CASSQKRRELGNEQFF. CDR3 in DNA: TGTGCCAGCAGCCAGAAGAGGCGGGAGTTAGGTAATGAGCAGTTCTTC.

The rearrangement links TRBV10-3 to TRBJ2-2; unclear D gene. The germline gives CDR1 ENHRY, CDR2 SYGVKD. V was trimmed by 9 bases and J by 3 bases, leaving 14 bases between them. The CDR3 is 14 residues long. Written as DNA, the CDR3 is TGTGCCATTGCGCCGAAGGCCGACACCGGGGAGCTGTTTTTT. It yields the protein CAIAPKADTGELFF.

This chain links TRBV6-1 with TRBJ1-2; tentative D call: TRBD1 (6 bases). Looked up from germline, CDR1 is MNHNS and CDR2 is SASEGT. With 6 bases removed from V and 7 bases from J, the gap between germline ends came to 12 bases. The CDR3 length is 12 residues. The CDR3 DNA sequence: TGTGCCAGCAGACGAGACAGGACTGGCTACACCTTC. Translating gives CASRRDRTGYTF.

This clone was observed a few times. The chain is built from TRBV19 and TRBJ1-3; D is ambiguous. Trimming shortened V by 5 bases and J by 4 bases, and 12 bases separated the two germline ends. The CDR3 contains 14 residues. Germline V gene sequence: CDR1 LNHDA, CDR2 SQIVND (reference sequence). The CDR3 reads CASSPYGSGNTIYF. As DNA, the CDR3 is TGTGCCAGTAGTCCTTATGGGTCCGGAAACACCATATATTTT. Full variable domain (missing parts from reference TRBV19 and TRBJ1-3): DGGITQSPKYLFRKEGQNVTLSCEQNLNHDAMYWYRQDPGQGLRLIYYSQIVNDFQKGDIAEGYSVSREKKESFPLTVTSAQKNPTAFYLCASSPYGSGNTIYFGEGSWLTVV.

The chain employs TRBV4-2 and TRBJ2-1; 9 bases agree with TRBD2. Germline V lookup: CDR1 LGHNA, CDR2 YNFKEQ. This CDR3 has 18 amino acids. Losses at the gene ends were 0 bases for V and 3 bases for J; bases not matched to a gene: 9. This chain's CDR3 is CASSQEVSRGGIYNEQFF. The CDR3 DNA is TGTGCCAGCAGCCAAGAAGTGTCGCGGGGGGGCATCTACAATGAGCAGTTCTTC.

This chain links TRBV7-3 with TRBJ2-2; D might be TRBD2 (5 bases). The V end was cut by 5 bases, the J end by 5 bases, with 9 bases between. This CDR3 has 13 amino acids. The germline V gene has CDR1 SGHTA and CDR2 FQGTGA. The CDR3 protein is CASSREPTGELFF. The CDR3 DNA sequence: TGTGCCAGCAGCCGGGAACCGACCGGGGAGCTGTTTTTT. Based on the CDR3 plus reference TRBV7-3 and TRBJ2-2, the full variable domain is GAGVSQTPSNKVTEKGKYVELRCDPISGHTALYWYRQSLGQGPEFLIYFQGTGAADDSGLPNDRFFAVRPEGSVSTLKIQRTERGDSAVYLCASSREPTGELFFGEGSRLTVL.

This clone was observed once. This chain connects TRBV5-1 to TRBJ2-5; D gene ambiguous. V lost 5 bases, J lost 1 base, and 9 bases lay in between. The CDR3 spans 13 residues. CDR1 is SGHRS and CDR2 is YFSETQ in the germline V gene. The CDR3 reads CASSAQIQETQYF. CDR3 DNA: TGCGCCAGCAGTGCCCAGATCCAAGAGACCCAGTACTTC.

The chain is built from TRBV4-3 and TRBJ2-5, with D possibly TRBD1 on 5 matching bases. The CDR3 runs to 14 residues. CDR1 and CDR2 from the germline V gene are LGHNA and YSLEER. Trimming removed 1 base from V and 6 bases from J, with 12 bases in between. CDR3 bases: TGCGCCAGCAGCCAAGTCAGGGCAGAAAAGACCCAGTACTTC. It specifies CASSQVRAEKTQYF.

The V gene is TRBV2, the J gene TRBJ2-1; 8 bases fit TRBD1. J lost 5 bases, V lost 1 base, and 7 bases had no gene match. This CDR3 has 16 residues. The germline V gene encodes CDR1 SNHLY and CDR2 FYNNEI. The CDR3 reads CASSEGRDRFDNEQFF. CDR3 bases: TGTGCCAGCAGTGAAGGGAGGGACAGGTTCGACAATGAGCAGTTCTTC.

The CDR3 reads CASSLLGWSGYTF. DNA for the CDR3: TGTGCCAGCAGTTTACTGGGGTGGAGTGGCTACACCTTC. The rearrangement joins TRBV28 to TRBJ1-2; D ambiguous. With 2 bases removed from V and 7 bases from J, the gap between germline ends came to 11 bases. Germline V lookup: CDR1 MDHEN, CDR2 SYDVKM. This CDR3 has 13 amino acids.

The rearrangement links TRBV19 to TRBJ1-2, with 7 bases matching TRBD1. V dropped 4 bases and J dropped 4; count of bases not matched to a gene: 15. The CDR3 has 17 residues. CDR1 is LNHDA and CDR2 is SQIVND in the germline V gene (reference sequence). The DNA for the CDR3 is TGTGCCAGTAGTAAGAGGGACAGTCGCGATACCCCCTATGGCTACACCTTC. Its translation is CASSKRDSRDTPYGYTF.

V is TRBV7-6 and J is TRBJ1-2; TRBD1 might be the D (5 bases). In germline, CDR1 is SGHVS, CDR2 FNYEAQ. Trimming removed 0 bases from V and 6 bases from J, with 17 bases in between. This CDR3 spans 16 amino acids. The CDR3 nucleotides read TGTGCCAGCAGCTTAGCCCCGGGACGGACATTAGATGGCTACACCTTC. This gives the protein CASSLAPGRTLDGYTF.

The chain recombines TRBV19 with TRBJ2-5; D unresolved. CDR1 is LNHDA, CDR2 SQIVND, per germline (reference sequence). Trimming pared 5 bases from V and 5 bases from J, leaving 6 bases between. The CDR3 is made up of 11 amino acids. The CDR3 spells CASSRRETQYF. DNA of the CDR3: TGTGCCAGTAGTCGGCGGGAGACCCAGTACTTC.

This chain uses TRBV27 with TRBJ2-7; TRBD2 matches 11 bases. Looked up from germline, CDR1 is MNHEY and CDR2 is SMNVEV (reference sequence). The CDR3 length is 15 residues. J was trimmed by 6 bases and V by 5 bases; bases with no gene match: 9. Here the CDR3 reads CASSPLAGGPREQYF. The CDR3 DNA is TGTGCCAGCAGTCCATTAGCGGGAGGGCCCCGCGAGCAGTACTTC.

The V and J genes are TRBV2 and TRBJ2-1, with no clear D. This CDR3 is 12 amino acids long. The V and J ends lost 7 bases and 3 bases respectively, with 7 bases between them. Germline V gives CDR1 SNHLY, CDR2 FYNNEI. The chain's CDR3 is CASTKDYNEQFF. The CDR3 DNA follows: TGTGCCAGCACGAAAGACTACAATGAGCAGTTCTTC.

The J gene is TRBJ1-5, the V gene TRBV2; no clear D. Deletions cut 4 bases from V and 0 bases from J, with 7 bases between. There are 14 residues in the CDR3. Looked up from germline, CDR1 is SNHLY and CDR2 is FYNNEI. The CDR3 bases are TGTGCCAGCAGTGGAGTTTATAGCAATCAGCCCCAGCATTTT. Protein product: CASSGVYSNQPQHF.

This chain uses TRBV5-5 with TRBJ1-1; 8 bases are shared with TRBD1. The germline V gene has CDR1 SGHKS and CDR2 YYEKEE (reference sequence). CDR3 size: 17 residues. With 4 bases clipped from V and 0 bases from J, the junction kept 11 bases outside the gene matches. CDR3 sequence reads: CASSKTGDLDLNTEAFF. CDR3 nucleotide sequence: TGTGCCAGCAGCAAGACAGGGGATCTGGACTTGAACACTGAAGCTTTCTTT.

This rearrangement joins TRBV29-1 to TRBJ2-7, with D perhaps matching TRBD1 or TRBD2 (6 bases each). Germline V gene sequence: CDR1 SQVTM, CDR2 ANQGSEA. There are 13 residues in the CDR3. The V end lost 6 bases, the J end lost 3 bases, and 15 bases lay between the germline ends. CDR3 residues: CSVATGGSYEQYF. For the CDR3, the DNA is TGCAGCGTGGCGACAGGAGGGAGCTACGAGCAGTACTTC.

V usage is TRBV28 and J usage is TRBJ2-3; 9 bases map to TRBD2. CDR3 size: 15 residues. The germline V gene has CDR1 MDHEN and CDR2 SYDVKM. V lost 6 bases and J lost 2; bases outside the gene matches: 6. CDR3 DNA: TGTGCCAGCAGGAACGCGGGGGGGATCACAGATACGCAGTATTTT. This codes for CASRNAGGITDTQYF.

The chain carries TRBV7-2 and TRBJ1-2; D is ambiguous. Germline values: CDR1 SGHTA, CDR2 FQGNSA. There are 14 residues in the CDR3. V was trimmed by 0 bases and J by 7 bases, leaving 12 bases between them. This chain's CDR3 is CASSLAGGPGGYTF. The CDR3 DNA reads TGTGCCAGCAGCTTAGCAGGAGGGCCTGGTGGCTACACCTTC.

The chain couples TRBV27 to TRBJ1-2; D perhaps matches TRBD1 (6 bases). V lost 5 bases to trimming and J lost 4 bases, with 14 bases between them. Germline V CDR1 and CDR2: MNHEY, SMNVEV (reference sequence). The CDR3 loop spans 14 amino acids. The CDR3 spells CASSPSGAGYGYTF. CDR3 bases: TGTGCCAGCAGTCCCTCAGGGGCGGGCTATGGCTACACCTTC.